Each of the 31 T cell receptor beta chains below was sequenced from the same sample in a study of blood T cell repertoires in COVID-19. Measured with immunoSEQ multiplex PCR; TCRdb has only the in-frame clones, and not every one. The sample records over 300,000 clones, more than 75% being singletons. The material sequenced was PBMCs or T cells enriched from blood (not recorded which). The source of these receptors is a woman younger than 45 with acute COVID-19.

J is TRBJ2-7 and V is TRBV28; TRBD1 aligns across 8 bases. Germline V gene lookup returns CDR1 MDHEN and CDR2 SYDVKM. This CDR3 region has 15 residues. With V trimmed by 10 bases and J by 5 bases, 16 bases remained unmatched. This CDR3 is CATHTSRQGADEQYF. The DNA for the CDR3 is TGTGCCACCCATACATCTCGGCAGGGGGCAGACGAGCAGTACTTC.

In regard to this clone: The same CDR3 can be traced to other DNA sequences in this sample. The chain combines TRBV7-2 with TRBJ2-1; D might be TRBD2 (7 bases). Trimming took 5 bases from V and 2 from J, leaving 10 bases between them. Germline V gene sequence: CDR1 SGHTA, CDR2 FQGNSA. The length of the CDR3 is 14 residues. For the CDR3, the DNA is TGTGCCAGCAGCCTGGGGGGGCCCTACAATGAGCAGTTCTTC. Its protein is CASSLGGPYNEQFF.

V gene TRBV27 combines with J gene TRBJ2-3; tentative D call: TRBD1 (6 bases). The CDR3 consists of 12 residues. Trimming pared 6 bases from V and 7 bases from J, leaving 11 bases between. Germline V gene lookup returns CDR1 MNHEY and CDR2 SMNVEV (reference sequence). The CDR3 DNA follows: TGTGCCAGCAGCATAGGGGGATATACGCAGTATTTT. Its protein product is CASSIGGYTQYF.

The chain has TRBV10-3 and TRBJ2-7, with a possible D match to TRBD1 (6 bases). Germline-derived CDR1 and CDR2 are ENHRY and SYGVKD. This CDR3 has 14 residues. Trimming pared 3 bases from V and 3 bases from J, leaving 12 bases between. The CDR3 sequence is CAISDTGQDYEQYF. The CDR3 DNA sequence: TGTGCCATCAGTGATACAGGGCAAGACTACGAGCAGTACTTC.

The V and J genes are TRBV7-3 and TRBJ2-1; 8 nucleotides agree with TRBD2. Germline values: CDR1 SGHTA, CDR2 FQGTGA. The CDR3 extends over 15 amino acids. Losses at the gene ends were 5 bases for V and 2 bases for J; bases not matched to a gene: 5. The CDR3 bases are TGTGCCAGCAGCCTTAGCGGGGCCGCCTACAATGAGCAGTTCTTC. Translated: CASSLSGAAYNEQFF.

This clone showed up just once. The rearrangement joins TRBV4-3 to TRBJ1-2; the match to TRBD1 covers 8 bases. Germline V gene data show CDR1 as LGHNA and CDR2 as YSLEER. J lost 2 bases, V lost 1 base, and 6 bases had no gene match. The CDR3 sequence is 16 residues long. The CDR3 DNA follows: TGCGCCAGCAGCCAAGGGGCAGGGGGCCCCAACTATGGCTACACCTTC. Its translation: CASSQGAGGPNYGYTF.

V is TRBV7-9 and J is TRBJ1-4; D perhaps matches TRBD1 (6 bases). The V and J ends lost 5 bases and 0 bases respectively, with 13 bases between them. The CDR3 extends over 16 amino acids. Germline loops: CDR1 SEHNR, CDR2 FQNEAQ (reference sequence). The CDR3 region is CASSPGQTTTNEKLFF. DNA of the CDR3: TGTGCCAGCAGCCCAGGACAGACTACAACTAATGAAAAACTGTTTTTT.

The chain is built from TRBV6-1 and TRBJ2-7, with D perhaps matching TRBD2 (5 bases). Trimming stripped 2 bases from V and 0 bases from J, with 11 bases between. The CDR3 consists of 15 residues. The germline V gene has CDR1 MNHNS and CDR2 SASEGT. CDR3 residues: CASSEISGSSYEQYF. The CDR3 bases are TGTGCCAGCAGTGAAATCTCGGGGAGCTCCTACGAGCAGTACTTC.

As for this clone: Germline is not matched at one junction end, which may reflect a read error. The V gene is TRBV19, the J gene TRBJ1-5; maybe TRBD1 (6 bases). This CDR3 comprises 16 residues. CDR1 and CDR2 (germline): LNHDA, SQIVND (reference sequence). The CDR3 bases are TGTGCCAGTTGCAATCTTATGAGGGGGGGCAACCAGCCCCAGCATTTT. Translating gives CASCNLMRGGNQPQHF.

The CDR3 nucleotides are TGCGCCAGCAGCGGACAGGGGGCGCCTGTAGATACGCAGTATTTT. It encodes CASSGQGAPVDTQYF. The chain uses TRBV5-1 and TRBJ2-3, with 11 bases lining up with TRBD1. J gave up 5 bases and V 4 bases, and 6 bases lay outside the gene matches. Germline loops: CDR1 SGHRS, CDR2 YFSETQ. The CDR3 sequence is 15 residues long.

The genes are TRBV1 and TRBJ1-6. TRBV1 is designated a pseudogene. This CDR3 is 17 amino acids long. The DNA for the CDR3 is TGCACCAGCAGCCAAGATTCATCCCTAAAACCAAATTCACCCCTCCACTTT. Translation gives CTSSQDSSLKPNSPLHF.

The V gene is TRBV4-3, the J gene TRBJ1-6; weak D call: TRBD1 (5 bases). This CDR3 has 16 amino acids. The germline V gene encodes CDR1 LGHNA and CDR2 YSLEER. V lost 4 bases and J 12 bases, leaving 22 bases between the germline ends. The CDR3 region is CASSRLGEEGLRPLHF. The CDR3 nucleotides are TGCGCCAGCAGCCGCCTTGGTGAGGAGGGGCTTAGACCCCTCCACTTT.

A single count supports this clone. The J gene is TRBJ1-4, the V gene TRBV30, with 8 bases fitting TRBD1. V gave up 7 bases and J gave up 5 bases; unmatched junction bases: 6. Germline V gene lookup returns CDR1 GTSNPN and CDR2 SVGIG (reference sequence). The length of the CDR3 is 13 residues. CDR3 bases: TGTGCCTTTAAACAGGGGGGGAATGAAAAACTGTTTTTT. It translates to CAFKQGGNEKLFF.

The V gene is TRBV7-2, the J gene TRBJ2-3, with D possibly being TRBD1 (7 bases). Looked up from germline, CDR1 is SGHTA and CDR2 is FQGNSA. The CDR3 runs to 16 residues. V lost 5 bases, J lost 2 bases, and 17 bases lay in between. CDR3 loop: CASSLRQGGFTDTQYF. In DNA form, the CDR3 reads TGTGCCAGCAGCCTAAGACAGGGAGGATTCACAGATACGCAGTATTTT.

The genes are TRBV9 and TRBJ2-3; 10 bases are shared with TRBD1. CDR1 is SGDLS, CDR2 YYNGEE, per germline. V gave up 0 bases and J gave up 3 bases; unmatched junction bases: 10. The CDR3 loop spans 18 amino acids. The CDR3 DNA sequence: TGTGCCAGCAGCGTAGAGGTGACAGGGGGCGGGTTGACAGATACGCAGTATTTT. It specifies CASSVEVTGGGLTDTQYF. The whole variable domain, remainder taken from reference TRBV9 and TRBJ2-3, is DSGVTQTPKHLITATGQRVTLRCSPRSGDLSVYWYQQSLDQGLQFLIQYYNGEERAKGNILERFSAQQFPDLHSELNLSSLELGDSALYFCASSVEVTGGGLTDTQYFGPGTRLTVL.

This chain connects TRBV24-1 to TRBJ1-1, with 7 bases fitting TRBD1. The CDR3 sequence is 15 residues long. Trimming cost V 2 bases and J 4 bases; bases outside gene matches: 6. Per the germline V gene, CDR1 is KGHDR and CDR2 is SFDVKD. The CDR3 bases are TGTGCCACCAGTGATTCGAGGACAGGAGCCACTGAAGCTTTCTTT. Protein: CATSDSRTGATEAFF.

This rearrangement joins TRBV7-2 to TRBJ2-7; a weak D match, TRBD2 (5 bases). The germline CDR1 and CDR2 sequences are SGHTA and FQGNSA. This CDR3 comprises 14 residues. Trimming left V 3 bases short and J 5 bases short, with 14 bases between. The CDR3 sequence: CASSFKGEVNEQYF. CDR3 sequence (DNA): TGTGCCAGCAGCTTTAAGGGAGAAGTAAACGAGCAGTACTTC.

The V gene is TRBV6-2 or TRBV6-3, the J gene TRBJ2-1, with 11 bases fitting TRBD2. This CDR3 region has 20 residues. From germline, CDR1 is MNHEY and CDR2 SVGEGT. The V gene end was trimmed by 0 bases and the J gene end by 0 bases; junction bases not matched to a gene: 10. DNA of the CDR3: TGTGCCAGCAGTTACTCGCCTAGCGGGGGGACCGCGAGCTCCTACAATGAGCAGTTCTTC. Protein sequence: CASSYSPSGGTASSYNEQFF.

This clone was recorded a few times. The chain links TRBV5-1 to TRBJ1-5, with D tentatively TRBD1 (5 bases). CDR1 SGHRS and CDR2 YFSETQ come from the germline V gene. V gave up 0 bases and J gave up 5 bases, with 9 bases separating them. There are 14 residues in the CDR3. The CDR3 nucleotides read TGCGCCAGCAGCTTGGGAGACAGCTATCAGCCCCAGCATTTT. It encodes CASSLGDSYQPQHF.

The genes are TRBV15 and TRBJ2-1, with 8 positions matching TRBD2. The CDR3 covers 15 residues. From germline, CDR1 is LNHNV and CDR2 YYDKDF (reference sequence). Trimming cost V 0 bases and J 5 bases; bases outside gene matches: 3. CDR3 in amino acids: CATSRDSGAHNEQFF. The CDR3 DNA reads as TGTGCCACCAGCAGAGATAGCGGGGCCCACAATGAGCAGTTCTTC.

Only one count was recorded for this clone. The chain joins TRBV27 to TRBJ2-4; tentatively, D is TRBD1 (6 bases). The CDR3 loop spans 18 amino acids. Germline lookup yields CDR1 MNHEY and CDR2 SMNVEV (reference sequence). V shed 1 base and J shed 3 bases, with 19 bases lying between them. CDR3 DNA: TGTGCCAGCAGTTTATTCCCCTCCAGGGGTGAGGGCAAAAACATTCAGTACTTC. It codes for CASSLFPSRGEGKNIQYF.

The chain joins TRBV6-5 to TRBJ1-1; D not certain. The CDR3 sequence is 13 residues long. The germline V gene has CDR1 MNHEY and CDR2 SVGAGI. V shed 6 bases and J shed 1 base, with 9 bases lying between them. The CDR3: CASRRPGNTEAFF. The CDR3 DNA reads as TGTGCCAGCAGGCGCCCAGGGAACACTGAAGCTTTCTTT.

The chain is built from TRBV14 and TRBJ2-3, with D possibly matching TRBD1 (5 bases). The V gene lost 0 bases and the J gene lost 2 bases, with 15 bases spanning the gap. The CDR3 is made up of 17 amino acids. Germline loops: CDR1 SGHDN, CDR2 FVKESK. CDR3: CASSQEQGFLFTDTQYF. The CDR3 DNA follows: TGTGCCAGCAGCCAAGAGCAGGGTTTTCTTTTCACAGATACGCAGTATTTT.

The genes are TRBV6-5 and TRBJ2-1, with 13 bases that match TRBD2. J gave up 6 bases and V 7 bases, and 6 bases lay outside the gene matches. Germline assignment: CDR1 MNHEY and CDR2 SVGAGI. This CDR3 region has 15 residues. The CDR3 sequence is CASIRLAGGSNEQFF. The CDR3, as DNA: TGTGCCAGCATTCGACTAGCGGGGGGCTCCAATGAGCAGTTCTTC.

The V gene is TRBV9, the J gene TRBJ2-1, with D possibly matching TRBD2 (7 bases). CDR1 and CDR2 from the germline V gene are SGDLS and YYNGEE. Trimming shortened V by 4 bases and J by 6 bases, and 20 bases separated the two germline ends. The CDR3 has 16 residues. The CDR3 sequence: CASSHPSGGPLNEQFF. CDR3 nucleotides: TGTGCCAGCAGCCACCCCTCCGGGGGGCCACTCAATGAGCAGTTCTTC.

The CDR3 DNA is TGCGCCAGCAGCTTCTTGGGGACAGCGCTATTAAATTCACCCCTCCACTTT. Translating gives CASSFLGTALLNSPLHF. V gene TRBV5-1 combines with J gene TRBJ1-6, with 7 bases identical to TRBD1. V lost 2 bases and J lost 7; bases outside the gene matches: 12. The CDR3 sequence is 17 residues long. Per the germline V gene, CDR1 is SGHRS and CDR2 is YFSETQ.

This sequence joins TRBV5-4 and TRBJ1-2; 8 positions agree with TRBD1. This CDR3 comprises 14 residues. Germline V gives CDR1 SGHNT, CDR2 YYREEE (reference sequence). With V trimmed by 4 bases and J by 8 bases, 10 bases remained unmatched. This chain's CDR3 is CASSSNRGTGGYTF. CDR3 DNA: TGTGCCAGCAGCAGCAACAGGGGGACGGGAGGCTACACCTTC.

For the CDR3, the DNA is TGTGCCACCAGTGCCTCGACAGGGAGGAAGACTGAAGCTTTCTTT. As protein: CATSASTGRKTEAFF. The chain uses TRBV24-1 and TRBJ1-1; 7 bases match TRBD1. The V gene's germline CDR1 is KGHDR and CDR2 SFDVKD. V shed 5 bases, J shed 5 bases, and the junction held 10 bases outside the gene matches. This CDR3 has 15 amino acids.

The V gene is TRBV6-5, the J gene TRBJ2-7; TRBD1 matches at 7 bases. The junction had 14 bases not matched to a gene; V was cut back by 7 bases and J by 5 bases. This CDR3 spans 15 amino acids. CDR1 is MNHEY and CDR2 is SVGAGI in the germline V gene. This CDR3 reads CASKPTGEGYHEQYF. The CDR3 nucleotides are TGTGCCAGCAAACCCACAGGGGAAGGCTACCACGAGCAGTACTTC.

This chain connects TRBV5-1 to TRBJ2-7; the match to TRBD2 covers 8 bases. Trimming took 5 bases from V and 2 from J; bases not matched to a gene: 6. CDR1 and CDR2 from the germline V gene are SGHRS and YFSETQ. This CDR3 is 14 amino acids long. The CDR3 region is CASRATSGPYEQYF. The CDR3 nucleotides are TGCGCCAGCAGGGCCACTAGCGGCCCCTACGAGCAGTACTTC.

CDR3 sequence reads: CASSLVASVSYNSPLHF. The CDR3, as DNA: TGCGCCAGCAGCTTGGTGGCCAGCGTCTCCTATAATTCACCCCTCCACTTT. The V gene is TRBV5-1, the J gene TRBJ1-6; no clear D gene. The ends were cut back, 0 bases at V and 0 bases at J, with 10 bases in the middle. This CDR3 comprises 17 residues. Germline V gene sequence: CDR1 SGHRS, CDR2 YFSETQ. Using reference TRBV5-1 and TRBJ1-6 for the parts outside the CDR3, the full variable domain is KAGVTQTPRYLIKTRGQQVTLSCSPISGHRSVSWYQQTPGQGLQFLFEYFSETQRNKGNFPGRFSGRQFSNSRSEMNVSTLELGDSALYLCASSLVASVSYNSPLHFGNGTRLTVT.